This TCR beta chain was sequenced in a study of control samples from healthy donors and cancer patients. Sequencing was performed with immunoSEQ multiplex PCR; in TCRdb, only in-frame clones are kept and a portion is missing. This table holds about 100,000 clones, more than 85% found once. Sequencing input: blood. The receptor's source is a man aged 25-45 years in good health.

The CDR3 nucleotides are TGCGCCAGCAGCGGGGACAACTACGAGCAGTACTTC. Amino acids: CASSGDNYEQYF. The chain is built from TRBV10-2 and TRBJ2-7; D perhaps matches TRBD1 (6 bases). The V gene lost 6 bases and the J gene lost 3 bases, with 9 bases spanning the gap. The CDR3 length is 12 residues. In germline, CDR1 is WSHSY, CDR2 SAAADI.